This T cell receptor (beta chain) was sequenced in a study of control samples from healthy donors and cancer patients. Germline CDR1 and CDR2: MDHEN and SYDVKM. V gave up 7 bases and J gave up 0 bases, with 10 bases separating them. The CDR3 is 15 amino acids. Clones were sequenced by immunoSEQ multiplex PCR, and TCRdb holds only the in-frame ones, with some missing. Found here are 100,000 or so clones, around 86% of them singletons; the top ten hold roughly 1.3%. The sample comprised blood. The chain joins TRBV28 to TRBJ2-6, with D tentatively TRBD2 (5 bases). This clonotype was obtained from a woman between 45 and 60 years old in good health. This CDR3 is CASTPGGSGANVLTF. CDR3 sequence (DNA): TGTGCCAGCACCCCCGGAGGCTCTGGGGCCAACGTCCTGACTTTC.